This T cell receptor beta chain was profiled in a study of long-term antiretroviral therapy in people with HIV. The study, taken as a whole, reports: Spans of CDR3 length were tighter for HIV repertoires than for controls.

The authors ran the immunoSEQ assay, v3.0, at survey level. Here immunoSEQ multiplex PCR was the method, and the copy in TCRdb shows in-frame clones only, minus some. This table has under 20,000 clones, 80% appearing once. The J segment lost 8 bases and the V segment lost 6 bases, leaving 17 bases of the junction unmatched. The germline V gene encodes CDR1 SGHAT and CDR2 FQNNGV. The CDR3 consists of 16 residues. On this clone: Its antigen is not identified.

The source of this sequence is a woman between 40 and 50 years old with HIV. The input for sequencing was unsorted PBMCs, taken 0.2 years after starting antiretroviral therapy. The chain links TRBV11-2 to TRBJ1-2; 8 bases agree with TRBD1. In DNA, the CDR3 is TGTGCCAGCAGTCGGGCTAGGTTTGGACAGGGATACGGCTACACCTTC. Protein sequence: CASSRARFGQGYGYTF.